This T cell receptor beta chain was captured in a study of post-analysis software for immune sequencing data. Study at large: The cohort encompassed relapsing-remitting, secondary progressive and progressive-relapsing multiple sclerosis disease courses.

Study-wide points: Higher frequency in patients than in controls was seen for a handful of TRBV segments, with TRBV5-6, TRBV5-1 and TRBV20-1 among them.

Only a few counts were recorded for this clonotype. Its antigen is undetermined. There are 15 residues in the CDR3. From germline, CDR1 is DFQATT and CDR2 SNEGSKA (reference sequence). V was trimmed by 5 bases and J by 7 bases, leaving 21 bases between them. Prepared libraries of TCR beta cDNA carried unique molecular identifiers. MiXCR, applied by TCRdb to the PCR reads, yields one record per CDR3 protein. Of 400,000 to 500,000 distinct CDR3 sequences in the sample, 39% were seen once. The chain combines TRBV20-1 with TRBJ2-1; perhaps TRBD2 as D (5 bases). Sequenced sample: blood. The source of this sequence is a girl aged 2 to 9 with multiple sclerosis. The CDR3: CSAFVGSRISNEQFF. The CDR3 DNA reads TGCAGTGCTTTTGTGGGGAGTAGAATTTCGAATGAGCAGTTCTTC.